Given below is one T cell receptor beta chain in context. Its matching antigen is unknown. The PCR used 60 Vbeta and 13 Jbeta primers. The table came from immunoSEQ multiplex PCR; TCRdb's copy has only in-frame clones and leaves some out. Of 190,000 or so clones listed, 75% to 90% are singletons. This sample is part of a study of cytomegalovirus exposure and HLA in healthy donors. For the study at large: A preliminary data release comprised tens of millions of unique TCRs obtained from HLA-typed donors. Study-wide results and limits: A later analysis found that most CMV-associated TCR beta chains appeared HLA-restricted.

Germline CDR1 and CDR2: MGHRA and YSYEKL. J lost 4 bases, V lost 4 bases, and 16 bases had no gene match. CDR3 length: 18 amino acids. The sequenced material came from PBMCs. The TCR comes from a boy aged 5-17 years in good health and CMV-seronegative. This chain uses TRBV4-1 with TRBJ2-1; 7 positions match TRBD2. Written as DNA, the CDR3 is TGCGCCAGCAGCCTAAATGTAGGCGGGAGTGAAAGGTACAATGAGCAGTTCTTC. Residues: CASSLNVGGSERYNEQFF.